The next 26 T cell receptor beta chains were all read from a single sample in a study of molecular identifiers for immune sequencing clone quantification. One entry per CDR3 protein, called by TCRdb with MiXCR from the PCR reads. This table holds over 50,000 distinct CDR3 sequences, about a third found once. Sample: naive CD8+ T cells from blood, with Jurkat cell RNA spiked in. Subset defined: FACS-sorted CD8+CD4-CCR7+CD45RA+ naive T cells. All receptors come from a human donor in good health. Some libraries in this study had Jurkat cell RNA spiked in.

With regard to this clonotype: The conserved phenylalanine or tryptophan normally closing the CDR3 is absent here, so this likely arose from a read error. The CDR3 DNA sequence: TGCAGCGTTGAGCTCCCGGAGAGCACAGATACGCAGTATTAT. Translated, it gives CSVELPESTDTQYY. The V and J genes are TRBV29-1 and TRBJ2-3, with unresolved D. Between the trimmed V and J ends, which lost 3 bases and 0 bases, there was a span of 10 bases. The CDR3 length is 14 residues. Germline V lookup: CDR1 SQVTM, CDR2 ANQGSEA.

This clonotype showed up just a few times. The chain employs TRBV13 and TRBJ1-4, with 7 bases that match TRBD1. The CDR3 spans 15 residues. Germline lookup yields CDR1 PRHDT and CDR2 FYEKMQ (reference sequence). Unmatched junction bases numbered 4, after V lost 4 bases and J lost 2 bases. CDR3 DNA sequence: TGTGCCAGCAGCTCCCGACAGGGCACTAATGAAAAACTGTTTTTT. Protein sequence: CASSSRQGTNEKLFF.

The chain employs TRBV7-9 and TRBJ2-7, with unresolved D. V dropped 4 bases and J dropped 2 bases, with 6 bases sitting between them. CDR1 and CDR2 (germline): SEHNR, FQNEAQ (reference sequence). The CDR3 contains 12 residues. The CDR3 is CASSSSAYEQYF. Written as DNA, the CDR3 is TGTGCCAGCAGCTCGTCAGCCTACGAGCAGTACTTC.

This clonotype was seen just once. The V gene is TRBV7-9, the J gene TRBJ2-7, with 7 bases lining up with TRBD2. Germline V gene data show CDR1 as SEHNR and CDR2 as FQNEAQ (reference sequence). Losses at the gene ends were 8 bases for V and 0 bases for J; bases not matched to a gene: 19. The CDR3 totals 18 residues. The CDR3: CASVGGLVGVPSSYEQYF. CDR3 nucleotide sequence: TGTGCCAGCGTAGGAGGACTAGTGGGAGTCCCAAGCTCCTACGAGCAGTACTTC. The full variable domain, completed using reference TRBV7-9 and TRBJ2-7, is DTGVSQNPRHKITKRGQNVTFRCDPISEHNRLYWYRQTLGQGPEFLTYFQNEAQLEKSRLLSDRFSAERPKGSFSTLEIQRTEQGDSAMYLCASVGGLVGVPSSYEQYFGPGTRLTVT.

This clonotype was seen at least ten times. The V and J genes are TRBV29-1 and TRBJ2-6; D is unclear. V shed 5 bases and J shed 4 bases, with 3 bases lying between them. The CDR3 is 11 amino acids. Germline CDR1 is SQVTM and CDR2 is ANQGSEA. The CDR3 nucleotides read TGCAGCGTTCAAGGGGCCAACGTCCTGACTTTC. It encodes CSVQGANVLTF.

A word on this clonotype: Since a much larger clone is just one base distant, this may be a read error. The CDR3 does not close with the conserved phenylalanine or tryptophan, likely indicating a read error. J is TRBJ2-3 and V is TRBV5-6; 8 positions match TRBD1. Germline trimming cut 2 bases from V and 4 bases from J; bases unmatched to any gene: 3. Germline values: CDR1 SGHDT, CDR2 YYEEEE. The CDR3 has 14 amino acids. The CDR3 nucleotides read TGTGCCAGCAGCTTCGACAGGGGCCCAGATACGCAGTATTCT. Protein product: CASSFDRGPDTQYS.

This clonotype occurred many times. V usage is TRBV7-9 and J usage is TRBJ2-7; TRBD1 might be the D (6 bases). The CDR3 extends over 13 amino acids. The V and J ends lost 7 bases and 5 bases respectively, with 15 bases between them. Per germline, CDR1 SEHNR and CDR2 FQNEAQ (reference sequence). The CDR3: CASINTPGDEQYF. CDR3 bases: TGTGCCAGCATCAATACCCCAGGGGACGAGCAGTACTTC.

This clonotype was seen a handful of times. This may be a read error, as it is one base from a much larger clone. This is likely a read error, given that the CDR3 carries no conserved phenylalanine or tryptophan at its end. This rearrangement joins TRBV7-6 to TRBJ1-1; D may be TRBD1 (6 bases). V was cut by 8 bases and J by 2 bases, with 15 bases left in between. Looked up from germline, CDR1 is SGHVS and CDR2 is FNYEAQ. The CDR3 spans 14 residues. The CDR3 DNA sequence: TGTGCCAGCTCCCGGGGGGGCATCAACACTGAAGCTTTCATT. This encodes CASSRGGINTEAFI.

This clonotype was seen more than once but under ten times. J is TRBJ2-2 and V is TRBV6-2 or TRBV6-3; the D gene is possibly TRBD1 (5 bases). The CDR3 runs to 15 residues. Germline loops: CDR1 MNHEY, CDR2 SVGEGT. V lost 2 bases and J lost 3, with 10 bases in between. The CDR3 nucleotides are TGTGCCAGCAGTTACGTAGGGGCCGACACCGGGGAGCTGTTTTTT. Amino acids: CASSYVGADTGELFF.

Note on this clonotype: Given a much more abundant clone one base away, this may be a read error. Likely a read error: the CDR3 ends without its conserved phenylalanine or tryptophan. This chain links TRBV19 with TRBJ2-2; D perhaps matches TRBD1 (6 bases). The CDR3 runs 14 residues. Germline V lookup: CDR1 LNHDA, CDR2 SQIVND (reference sequence). The V gene lost 6 bases and the J gene lost 4 bases, with 12 bases spanning the gap. The CDR3 loop reads CASSPTGPTGELFI. CDR3 coding DNA: TGTGCCAGTAGCCCCACAGGGCCCACCGGGGAGCTGTTTATT.

The rearrangement joins TRBV19 to TRBJ1-2; D ambiguous. The CDR3 spans 15 residues. V was clipped by 5 bases and J by 0 bases, with 13 bases between them. CDR1 is LNHDA and CDR2 is SQIVND in the germline V gene (reference sequence). This CDR3 reads CASSSSGRTNYGYTF. In DNA, the CDR3 is TGTGCCAGTAGTTCTTCGGGGAGAACTAACTATGGCTACACCTTC.

Of note for this clonotype: A much larger clone differs by one base, so this may be a read error. Because it lacks the conserved phenylalanine or tryptophan at the end, this CDR3 is likely a read error. The genes are TRBV29-1 and TRBJ1-1; D not resolved. The CDR3 spans 13 residues. V gave up 0 bases and J gave up 0 bases, with 5 bases separating them. Germline lookup yields CDR1 SQVTM and CDR2 ANQGSEA. As DNA, the CDR3 is TGCAGCGTTGAAGACAGAATGAACACTGAAGCTTTCCTT. Its protein is CSVEDRMNTEAFL.

This clonotype was seen more than once but under ten times. V and J are TRBV4-3 and TRBJ2-3; 11 nucleotides align to TRBD2. The CDR3 is 18 amino acids. V lost 5 bases, J lost 6 bases, and 16 bases stayed unmatched. Per germline, CDR1 LGHNA and CDR2 YSLEER. For the CDR3, the DNA is TGCGCCAGCAGCTACGCCTCCTTAGCGGGAGGGCCAGGGGATACGCAGTATTTT. Translating gives CASSYASLAGGPGDTQYF.

On this clonotype itself: One junction end does not reproduce the germline sequence, and a read error may be involved. The chain recombines TRBV7-6 with TRBJ2-7; TRBD2 matches 9 bases. The CDR3 sequence is 14 residues long. Germline V gene data show CDR1 as SGHVS and CDR2 as FNYEAQ. The CDR3 is CASSFSGGAYERYF. CDR3 nucleotide sequence: TGTGCCAGCAGCTTTAGCGGGGGAGCCTACGAGCGGTACTTC.

About this clonotype: This sequence may be a read error, since a much larger clone differs from it by one base. This chain joins TRBV7-8 and TRBJ1-5; D call uncertain. This CDR3 is 14 amino acids long. The germline CDR1 and CDR2 sequences are SGHVS and FQNEAQ. The CDR3 here is CASNGRYSSQPQHF. The CDR3 bases are TGTGCCAGCAACGGACGGTATAGCAGTCAGCCCCAGCATTTT. Full variable domain (outside the CDR3, taken from reference TRBV7-8 and TRBJ1-5): GAGVSQSPRYKVAKRGQDVALRCDPISGHVSLFWYQQALGQGPEFLTYFQNEAQLDKSGLPSDRFFAERPEGSVSTLKIQRTQQEDSAVYLCASNGRYSSQPQHFGDGTRLSIL.

This clonotype was counted only a few times. The chain links TRBV9 to TRBJ1-1; possible D gene TRBD1, 6 bases. Germline V CDR1 and CDR2: SGDLS, YYNGEE. The CDR3 extends over 17 amino acids. Trimming took 0 bases from V and 5 from J, leaving 20 bases between them. CDR3 in amino acids: CASSVEGHPDVGTEAFF. In nucleotides, the CDR3 is TGTGCCAGCAGCGTAGAGGGACATCCAGATGTTGGAACTGAAGCTTTCTTT.

On this clonotype: This may stem from a read error, because a much larger clone lies one nucleotide away. The CDR3 sequence is CSARAAGEEAETQYF. CDR3 bases: TGCAGTGCTAGAGCTGCGGGGGAGGAGGCAGAGACCCAGTACTTC. The gene calls are TRBV20-1 and TRBJ2-5; the match to TRBD2 covers 7 bases. CDR3 length: 15 residues. J lost 4 bases, V lost 1 base, and 9 bases had no gene match. Germline values: CDR1 DFQATT, CDR2 SNEGSKA (reference sequence).

This clonotype was observed many times. The chain links TRBV7-6 to TRBJ2-7, with 10 nucleotides matching TRBD1. This CDR3 region has 14 residues. Germline V gives CDR1 SGHVS, CDR2 FNYEAQ. After removal of 5 bases from V and 4 bases from J, the junction contained 5 bases not matched to a gene. Here the CDR3 reads CASSRSGQGYEQYF. The CDR3, as DNA: TGTGCCAGCAGCCGCTCGGGACAGGGGTACGAGCAGTACTTC.

This clonotype was observed at least ten times. The chain has TRBV29-1 and TRBJ2-7; 8 positions match TRBD1. There are 14 residues in the CDR3. CDR1 and CDR2 from the germline V gene are SQVTM and ANQGSEA. V gave up 0 bases and J gave up 2 bases; unmatched junction bases: 3. This chain's CDR3 is CSVEDGQGPYEQYF. CDR3 nucleotide sequence: TGCAGCGTTGAAGACGGACAGGGCCCCTACGAGCAGTACTTC.

For this clonotype: The conserved phenylalanine or tryptophan normally closing the CDR3 is absent here, so this likely arose from a read error. This rearrangement joins TRBV7-9 to TRBJ2-6; D not certain. The CDR3 runs 15 residues. V was trimmed by 3 bases and J by 12 bases, leaving 18 bases between them. Looked up from germline, CDR1 is SEHNR and CDR2 is FQNEAQ (reference sequence). CDR3 bases: TGTGCCAGCAGCTTCCATGAGGCCCAACACATCGTCCTGACTCTC. Its translation: CASSFHEAQHIVLTL.

This clonotype was seen a single time. J is TRBJ2-7 and V is TRBV18, with 7 bases matching TRBD1. CDR1 and CDR2 from the germline V gene are KGHSH and LQKENI. J lost 3 bases, V lost 2 bases, and 7 bases had no gene match. The CDR3 consists of 15 residues. CDR3 loop: CASSPEGAGSYEQYF. CDR3 nucleotides: TGTGCCAGCTCACCAGAGGGGGCAGGGAGCTACGAGCAGTACTTC. Looking up the rest from reference TRBV18 and TRBJ2-7 gives the full variable domain: NAGVMQNPRHLVRRRGQEARLRCSPMKGHSHVYWYRQLPEEGLKFMVYLQKENIIDESGMPKERFSAEFPKEGPSILRIQQVVRGDSAAYFCASSPEGAGSYEQYFGPGTRLTVT.

This clonotype appeared once. The chain combines TRBV11-3 with TRBJ2-7; tentative D call: TRBD2 (7 bases). Trimming pared 1 base from V and 9 bases from J, leaving 10 bases between. Per germline, CDR1 SGHNT and CDR2 YENEEA. The CDR3 spans 12 residues. The DNA for the CDR3 is TGTGCCAGCAGCTTAGCTGGGGGGGCGCAGTACTTC. Translating it yields CASSLAGGAQYF.

The chain combines TRBV11-2 with TRBJ2-3; D gene unclear. Between the trimmed V and J ends, which lost 0 bases and 5 bases, there was a span of 0 bases. CDR1 and CDR2 (germline): SGHAT, FQNNGV. The CDR3 has 11 residues. The CDR3, as DNA: TGTGCCAGCAGCTTAGAAGATACGCAGTATTTT. The encoded protein is CASSLEDTQYF. Variable domain in full (rest from reference TRBV11-2 and TRBJ2-3): EAGVAQSPRYKIIEKRQSVAFWCNPISGHATLYWYQQILGQGPKLLIQFQNNGVVDDSQLPKDRFSAERLKGVDSTLKIQPAKLEDSAVYLCASSLEDTQYFGPGTRLTVL.

This clonotype was observed a handful of times. The chain joins TRBV27 to TRBJ2-3; D remains ambiguous. Germline V CDR1 and CDR2: MNHEY, SMNVEV (reference sequence). V was pared by 3 bases and J by 0 bases, with 7 bases between. The CDR3 spans 14 residues. CDR3: CASSFGLSTDTQYF. DNA of the CDR3: TGTGCCAGCAGTTTCGGTCTAAGCACAGATACGCAGTATTTT.

This clonotype was detected a few times. V usage is TRBV15 and J usage is TRBJ2-2; 9 positions agree with TRBD1. CDR3 size: 17 residues. Germline V gives CDR1 LNHNV, CDR2 YYDKDF (reference sequence). The junction had 12 bases not matched to a gene; V was cut back by 5 bases and J by 5 bases. The CDR3 coding sequence is TGTGCCACCAGCCCGCTAAACAGGGGGCTAAGTACCGGGGAGCTGTTTTTT. Translating gives CATSPLNRGLSTGELFF.

The rearrangement links TRBV7-3 to TRBJ2-3; 7 bases are shared with TRBD1. The length of the CDR3 is 15 residues. Germline-derived CDR1 and CDR2 are SGHTA and FQGTGA. Losses at the gene ends were 6 bases for V and 2 bases for J; bases not matched to a gene: 8. The CDR3 loop is CASSSRDSFTDTQYF. CDR3 coding DNA: TGTGCCAGCAGTTCCAGGGACAGCTTCACAGATACGCAGTATTTT.